This entry lists 8 T cell receptor beta chains sequenced from one sample in a study of naive and memory T cell subsets. Both TRBC1 and TRBC2 were covered by a beta constant-region primer of two equimolar oligonucleotides. The ligated cDNA underwent four PCR rounds using SP2 and nested alpha and beta constant-region primers. TCRdb re-called the UMI-ligation and nested PCR reads with MiXCR, one entry per CDR3 protein. Seen here are tens of thousands of distinct CDR3 sequences, around 9% observed once, and the top ten hold approximately 1.1%. The specimen was naive CD8+ T cells from blood. These receptors were obtained from a human donor in good health.

The J gene is TRBJ1-2, the V gene TRBV11-2, with TRBD1 identical over 8 bases. The CDR3 has 16 residues. Germline values: CDR1 SGHAT, CDR2 FQNNGV. After removal of 1 base from V and 7 bases from J, the junction contained 11 bases not matched to a gene. The DNA of the CDR3 is TGTGCCAGCAGCTTAGGGGGGCAGGGGGCTTTCGGTGGCTACACCTTC. Protein sequence: CASSLGGQGAFGGYTF.

This clonotype appeared a few times. The chain employs TRBV7-2 and TRBJ2-1; D unresolved. Trimming removed 5 bases at V and 5 bases at J, with 13 bases between. This CDR3 is 14 amino acids long. The V gene's germline CDR1 is SGHTA and CDR2 FQGNSA. CDR3 residues: CASSPDPRDNEQFF. The CDR3 bases are TGTGCCAGCAGCCCCGACCCAAGAGACAATGAGCAGTTCTTC. The variable domain in full, with the rest retrieved from reference TRBV7-2 and TRBJ2-1, is GAGVSQSPSNKVTEKGKDVELRCDPISGHTALYWYRQSLGQGLEFLIYFQGNSAPDKSGLPSDRFSAERTGGSVSTLTIQRTQQEDSAVYLCASSPDPRDNEQFFGPGTRLTVL.

This clonotype appeared a few times. The CDR3 is CSARIGRAREQYF. The CDR3 coding sequence is TGCAGTGCTAGAATTGGCAGGGCTAGAGAGCAGTACTTC. The gene calls are TRBV20-1 and TRBJ2-7; possible D gene TRBD1, 5 bases. Germline CDR1 is DFQATT and CDR2 is SNEGSKA (reference sequence). The CDR3 covers 13 residues. Trimming removed 2 bases from V and 7 bases from J, with 15 bases in between.

There are a few counts of this clonotype. The rearrangement uses TRBV2 and TRBJ1-1, with 7 bases lining up with TRBD1. The CDR3 consists of 16 residues. The V gene end was trimmed by 2 bases and the J gene end by 4 bases; junction bases not matched to a gene: 10. Germline CDR1 reads SNHLY; CDR2 reads FYNNEI. The CDR3 bases are TGTGCCAGCAGTGAAACTCTACAGGGGATCGCCACTGAAGCTTTCTTT. This encodes CASSETLQGIATEAFF.

The rearrangement joins TRBV6-2 or TRBV6-3 to TRBJ2-5, with 7 bases fitting TRBD1. CDR3 length: 14 residues. V lost 6 bases, J lost 0 bases, and 4 bases stayed unmatched. CDR1 and CDR2 from the germline V gene are MNHEY and SVGEGT. The CDR3 DNA sequence: TGTGCCAGCAGCATGACAGGGTACCAAGAGACCCAGTACTTC. It codes for CASSMTGYQETQYF.

The genes are TRBV29-1 and TRBJ2-7; a possible D gene is TRBD1 (5 bases). Looked up from germline, CDR1 is SQVTM and CDR2 is ANQGSEA. Trimming cost V 7 bases and J 6 bases, with 22 bases left between them. CDR3 length equals 14 residues. The DNA for the CDR3 is TGCAGCGCCGTTGAAGGGGCAGGTAGGATCGAGCAGTACTTC. Its translation is CSAVEGAGRIEQYF.

V gene TRBV7-8 combines with J gene TRBJ2-7; TRBD1 agrees at 8 bases. The CDR3 runs to 15 residues. The germline V gene has CDR1 SGHVS and CDR2 FQNEAQ. The V and J ends lost 4 bases and 2 bases, in that order; junction bases with no gene match: 7. The CDR3 is CASSSDRETTYEQYF. The CDR3 DNA follows: TGTGCCAGCAGCTCGGACAGGGAGACAACCTACGAGCAGTACTTC.

The V call is TRBV6-6, the J call TRBJ1-4, with D unclear. Trimming removed 5 bases from V and 4 bases from J, with 11 bases in between. The CDR3 is 14 residues long. Germline V gives CDR1 MNHNY, CDR2 SVGAGI (reference sequence). The CDR3 region is CASSPDWSNEKLFF. The CDR3 nucleotides read TGTGCCAGCAGTCCTGACTGGAGTAATGAAAAACTGTTTTTT.